Detailed here is one T cell receptor beta chain. The CDR3 covers 17 residues. V gave up 0 bases and J gave up 0 bases, with 15 bases separating them. Per germline, CDR1 MDHEN and CDR2 SYDVKM. Random hexamers served to reverse transcribe roughly 0.5 to 1 ug RNA. TCRdb used MiXCR to reprocess the immunoSEQ multiplex PCR reads, holding one entry per CDR3 protein. The sample has around 20,000 distinct CDR3 sequences; roughly 95% are singletons. This sample is drawn from a study of CD8 T cells in Susac syndrome. J is TRBJ2-7 and V is TRBV28, with D hard to call. This receptor was identified in a human donor in good health. The sequencing input was CD8+ T cells from PBMCs. The CDR3 DNA is TGTGCCAGCAGTTTATGGCAATTATTATCAAACTCCTACGAGCAGTACTTC. It specifies CASSLWQLLSNSYEQYF.